This TCR beta chain was captured by sequencing in a study of identifying expanded T cells in peripheral blood. Whole-study findings and limits: Clone count variance between roughly 2-week samples rose with total template count. About 1.2 clones differed between technical replicates, versus roughly 17 and 20 over time.

Concerning this clone: Its specificity is unknown.

Healthy donors had no documented immune events, such as infections, while sampled. Sequencing used immunoSEQ multiplex PCR; TCRdb keeps in-frame clones, though not all of them. The data hold fewer than 110,000 clones, with roughly nine tenths observed a single time. The CDR3 runs 14 residues. The germline V gene has CDR1 LNHDA and CDR2 SQIVND (reference sequence). V trimming: 8 bases; J trimming: 1 base; junction bases outside the gene matches: 5. The TCR sequence derives from a person between 18 and 69 years old in good health. The sample consisted of blood. The chain couples TRBV19 to TRBJ1-1; 9 bases line up with TRBD1. The CDR3 is CASRQGERNTEAFF. The CDR3 DNA follows: TGTGCCAGTCGACAGGGGGAAAGGAACACTGAAGCTTTCTTT. Full variable domain (missing parts from reference TRBV19 and TRBJ1-1): DGGITQSPKYLFRKEGQNVTLSCEQNLNHDAMYWYRQDPGQGLRLIYYSQIVNDFQKGDIAEGYSVSREKKESFPLTVTSAQKNPTAFYLCASRQGERNTEAFFGQGTRLTVV.